These 30 T cell receptor beta chains came from one sample sequenced in a study of T cell responses to AZD1222 COVID-19 vaccine. Profiling relied on immunoSEQ multiplex PCR, and the TCRdb table lists in-frame clones only, not all of them. Of 150,000 or so clones listed, roughly nine tenths are singletons. Sequenced here: peripheral blood, sampled 28 days after the second AZD1222 dose. These receptors were taken from an adult who received the AZD1222 COVID-19 vaccine.

V usage is TRBV6-4 and J usage is TRBJ1-4, with D unresolved. The CDR3 contains 13 residues. The V and J ends lost 3 bases and 7 bases respectively, with 9 bases between them. Germline V gene lookup returns CDR1 MRHNA and CDR2 SNTAGT. CDR3 sequence (DNA): TGTGCCAGCAGTGAGAACGATGGTGAAAAACTGTTTTTT. Translated: CASSENDGEKLFF.

V is TRBV4-1 and J is TRBJ1-1; D remains ambiguous. Per the germline V gene, CDR1 is MGHRA and CDR2 is YSYEKL. The CDR3 has 16 residues. The germline V and J ends were trimmed by 0 bases and 1 base, with 12 bases remaining between them. In DNA form, the CDR3 reads TGCGCCAGCAGCCAAGATCATCCCGTAGGGAACACTGAAGCTTTCTTT. It yields the protein CASSQDHPVGNTEAFF.

The V gene is TRBV27, the J gene TRBJ2-5; TRBD1 is a possible D gene (5 bases). V was trimmed by 6 bases and J by 5 bases, leaving 16 bases between them. In germline, CDR1 is MNHEY, CDR2 SMNVEV (reference sequence). The CDR3 runs to 14 residues. CDR3 amino acids: CASSPPRETETQYF. The CDR3 coding sequence is TGTGCCAGCAGCCCACCCAGGGAAACGGAGACCCAGTACTTC.

The chain couples TRBV19 to TRBJ1-6, with D unresolved. The CDR3 has 12 residues. V was trimmed by 0 bases and J by 9 bases, leaving 3 bases between them. Germline V CDR1 and CDR2: LNHDA, SQIVND (reference sequence). DNA of the CDR3: TGTGCCAGTAGTATAGATCTTTCACCCCTCCACTTT. The encoded protein is CASSIDLSPLHF.

This clone was seen only once. This sequence joins TRBV2 and TRBJ1-2; TRBD1 might be the D (5 bases). The CDR3 has 13 amino acids. CDR1 SNHLY and CDR2 FYNNEI come from the germline V gene. The V end was cut by 7 bases, the J end by 3 bases, with 12 bases between. The DNA of the CDR3 is TGTGCCAGCACCGTGGGGCGCGACTATGGCTACACCTTC. Translated: CASTVGRDYGYTF.

This chain links TRBV9 with TRBJ1-1; TRBD1 might be the D (5 bases). The CDR3 is 14 residues long. The germline CDR1 and CDR2 sequences are SGDLS and YYNGEE. V shed 6 bases and J shed 5 bases, with 17 bases lying between them. This CDR3 is CASTREAGGTEAFF. The CDR3, as DNA: TGTGCCAGCACCAGGGAGGCCGGGGGGACTGAAGCTTTCTTT.

This chain links TRBV12-3 or TRBV12-4 with TRBJ1-2; TRBD1 is a possible D gene (5 bases). The V end lost 2 bases, the J end lost 8 bases, and 12 bases lay between the germline ends. The length of the CDR3 is 13 residues. The CDR3 spells CASSLSGTSGYTF. In DNA, the CDR3 is TGTGCCAGCAGTTTAAGCGGGACTAGCGGCTACACCTTC.

This clone appeared a few times. The chain combines TRBV5-6 with TRBJ1-2; no reliable D call. The CDR3 is 12 amino acids. V was clipped by 0 bases and J by 5 bases, with 5 bases between them. Germline-derived CDR1 and CDR2 are SGHDT and YYEEEE. CDR3 loop: CASSLGTYGYTF. The CDR3 coding sequence is TGTGCCAGCAGCTTGGGAACTTATGGCTACACCTTC.

The CDR3 coding sequence is TGTGCCACCAGCTCCTTCGGACAGGGGGCTAGCGAGCAGTACTTC. Protein sequence: CATSSFGQGASEQYF. The V call is TRBV15, the J call TRBJ2-7, with TRBD1 matching over 11 bases. V lost 5 bases and J lost 6; bases outside the gene matches: 9. The CDR3 loop spans 15 amino acids. Looked up from germline, CDR1 is LNHNV and CDR2 is YYDKDF (reference sequence). Looking up the rest from reference TRBV15 and TRBJ2-7 gives the full variable domain: DAMVIQNPRYQVTQFGKPVTLSCSQTLNHNVMYWYQQKSSQAPKLLFHYYDKDFNNEADTPDNFQSRRPNTSFCFLDIRSPGLGDTAMYLCATSSFGQGASEQYFGPGTRLTVT.

As regards this clone: The junction shows a germline mismatch at one end, possibly a read error. The chain links TRBV4-1 to TRBJ2-1; D possibly uses TRBD1 or TRBD2 (5 bases each). This CDR3 is built from 14 residues. Germline V gene lookup returns CDR1 MGHRA and CDR2 YSYEKL. DNA of the CDR3: TGCGCCAGCAGCAGCTTACCCCCGGGACCTCCGGAAGTCTTC. Protein sequence: CASSSLPPGPPEVF.

The chain couples TRBV30 to TRBJ1-2; D is possibly TRBD1 (5 bases). Trimming shortened V by 0 bases and J by 5 bases, and 13 bases separated the two germline ends. Germline CDR1 and CDR2: GTSNPN and SVGIG (reference sequence). The length of the CDR3 is 14 residues. The CDR3 DNA is TGTGCCTGGAGTGTGCAGGGTGGTAAATATGGCTACACCTTC. It yields the protein CAWSVQGGKYGYTF.

This CDR3 is CASSLTSGQLTDTQYF. In DNA form, the CDR3 reads TGTGCCAGCAGCTTGACTAGCGGGCAACTCACAGATACGCAGTATTTT. The chain is built from TRBV5-6 and TRBJ2-3, with 9 bases lining up with TRBD2. Germline CDR1 is SGHDT and CDR2 is YYEEEE. The CDR3 contains 16 residues. V lost 1 base to trimming and J lost 2 bases; unmatched junction nucleotides: 5.

The chain is built from TRBV25-1 and TRBJ1-2, with 8 bases matching TRBD1. V was clipped by 8 bases and J by 7 bases; unmatched bases: 12. Germline V CDR1 and CDR2: MGHDK, SYGVNS. The CDR3 runs 14 residues. CDR3 DNA sequence: TGTGCCAGCGGTGGAACAGGGGGGTTTAGTGGCTACACCTTC. This gives the protein CASGGTGGFSGYTF.

The chain employs TRBV2 and TRBJ1-2, with D possibly being TRBD1 (5 bases). The V gene's germline CDR1 is SNHLY and CDR2 FYNNEI. The CDR3 spans 13 residues. V gave up 8 bases and J gave up 9 bases, with 19 bases separating them. CDR3 sequence: CASGRTLLQSYTF. For the CDR3, the DNA is TGTGCCAGCGGTAGGACACTTTTACAAAGCTACACCTTC.

V is TRBV29-1 and J is TRBJ1-4, with D unresolved. Per germline, CDR1 SQVTM and CDR2 ANQGSEA. V was trimmed by 1 base and J by 2 bases, leaving 8 bases between them. This CDR3 contains 14 residues. This CDR3 is CSVEVGGTNEKLFF. The CDR3 DNA is TGCAGCGTTGAAGTGGGAGGGACTAATGAAAAACTGTTTTTT.

For the CDR3, the DNA is TGTGCCAGCAGCTTAGCGTTGGGGTTGCTTAGCGGGAGGACCTACAATGAGCAGTTCTTC. Amino acids: CASSLALGLLSGRTYNEQFF. V is TRBV11-3 and J is TRBJ2-1; TRBD2 aligns across 10 bases. The junction had 14 bases not matched to a gene; V was cut back by 1 base and J by 2 bases. Germline CDR1 SGHNT, CDR2 YENEEA. The CDR3 spans 20 residues. The whole variable domain, remainder taken from reference TRBV11-3 and TRBJ2-1, is EAGVVQSPRYKIIEKKQPVAFWCNPISGHNTLYWYLQNLGQGPELLIRYENEEAVDDSQLPKDRFSAERLKGVDSTLKIQPAELGDSAVYLCASSLALGLLSGRTYNEQFFGPGTRLTVL.

The J gene is TRBJ2-5, the V gene TRBV11-3; D ambiguous. V lost 3 bases, J lost 4 bases, and 3 bases lay in between. The germline gives CDR1 SGHNT, CDR2 YENEEA. This CDR3 is 11 amino acids long. The DNA for the CDR3 is TGTGCCAGCAGCTTTACAGAGACCCAGTACTTC. Encoded protein: CASSFTETQYF.

V and J are TRBV12-3 or TRBV12-4 and TRBJ1-6; weak D call: TRBD1 (6 bases). The V end lost 6 bases, the J end lost 11 bases, and 14 bases lay between the germline ends. The CDR3 runs 13 residues. CDR3 sequence: CASSRTGYPPLHF. CDR3 DNA: TGTGCCAGCAGCCGAACAGGGTATCCACCCCTCCACTTT.

The gene calls are TRBV27 and TRBJ1-6, with TRBD1 matching 8 bases. The CDR3 is 14 residues long. With V trimmed by 6 bases and J by 9 bases, 7 bases remained unmatched. Germline V gene sequence: CDR1 MNHEY, CDR2 SMNVEV (reference sequence). The CDR3 sequence is CASSRDRGVSPLHF. Written as DNA, the CDR3 is TGTGCCAGCAGCCGCGACAGGGGAGTTTCACCCCTCCACTTT.

The chain carries TRBV2 and TRBJ2-7, with TRBD1 matching 9 bases. This CDR3 has 15 residues. J was trimmed by 5 bases and V by 4 bases; bases with no gene match: 9. CDR1 is SNHLY and CDR2 is FYNNEI in the germline V gene. The CDR3 bases are TGTGCCAGCAGTGGGGGGACAGGGATTGACGACGAGCAGTACTTC. It specifies CASSGGTGIDDEQYF. The full variable domain, rest sourced from reference TRBV2 and TRBJ2-7, is EPEVTQTPSHQVTQMGQEVILRCVPISNHLYFYWYRQILGQKVEFLVSFYNNEISEKSEIFDDQFSVERPDGSNFTLKIRSTKLEDSAMYFCASSGGTGIDDEQYFGPGTRLTVT.

This chain connects TRBV5-1 to TRBJ2-6; D is unclear. The CDR3 covers 19 residues. Trimming shortened V by 4 bases and J by 0 bases, and 20 bases separated the two germline ends. Per germline, CDR1 SGHRS and CDR2 YFSETQ. The CDR3 protein is CASSHNRNSVSSGANVLTF. The CDR3, as DNA: TGCGCCAGCAGCCATAACCGGAACAGTGTTAGCTCTGGGGCCAACGTCCTGACTTTC.

In nucleotides, the CDR3 is TGTGCCACCAGTGGGCAAGGGGGGACAGATTATAGCAATCAGCCCCAGCATTTT. This codes for CATSGQGGTDYSNQPQHF. The chain is built from TRBV24-1 and TRBJ1-5, with 7 bases identical to TRBD1. The germline V gene has CDR1 KGHDR and CDR2 SFDVKD. The CDR3 length is 18 residues. J was trimmed by 0 bases and V by 5 bases; bases with no gene match: 12.

This clone was seen once. The chain joins TRBV7-9 to TRBJ2-2; D is unclear. With 10 bases removed from V and 2 bases from J, the gap between germline ends came to 8 bases. The CDR3 covers 12 residues. The germline V gene encodes CDR1 SEHNR and CDR2 FQNEAQ (reference sequence). The DNA for the CDR3 is TGTGCCAAAAGTACTAACACCGGGGAGCTGTTTTTT. Translation: CAKSTNTGELFF.

The gene calls are TRBV3-1 (or the pseudogene TRBV3-2) and TRBJ2-1, with TRBD1 identical over 7 bases. Trimming took 4 bases from V and 0 from J; bases not matched to a gene: 3. This CDR3 spans 15 amino acids. Germline CDR1 reads LGHDT; CDR2 reads YNNKEL (reference sequence). The CDR3 region has the DNA TGTGCCAGCAGCCCCCGGACAGGCTCCTACAATGAGCAGTTCTTC. It codes for CASSPRTGSYNEQFF.

V gene TRBV6-5 combines with J gene TRBJ1-1; possible D gene TRBD1, 5 bases. The CDR3 loop spans 11 amino acids. The V gene lost 5 bases and the J gene lost 6 bases, with 7 bases spanning the gap. Germline-derived CDR1 and CDR2 are MNHEY and SVGAGI. Written as DNA, the CDR3 is TGTGCCAGCAGTCAGGGTTCTGAAGCTTTCTTT. This translates into CASSQGSEAFF.

The J gene is TRBJ1-1, the V gene TRBV5-1, with D uncertain. This CDR3 has 15 amino acids. CDR1 is SGHRS, CDR2 YFSETQ, per germline. The ends were cut back, 0 bases at V and 8 bases at J, with 17 bases in the middle. DNA for the CDR3: TGCGCCAGCAGCTTGGCGAGTATCCGTTCAGGCGAAGCTTTCTTT. Translated, it gives CASSLASIRSGEAFF. The full variable domain, its missing parts supplied by reference TRBV5-1 and TRBJ1-1, is KAGVTQTPRYLIKTRGQQVTLSCSPISGHRSVSWYQQTPGQGLQFLFEYFSETQRNKGNFPGRFSGRQFSNSRSEMNVSTLELGDSALYLCASSLASIRSGEAFFGQGTRLTVV.

V usage is TRBV19 and J usage is TRBJ1-1; the match to TRBD1 covers 9 bases. Per germline, CDR1 LNHDA and CDR2 SQIVND (reference sequence). The trim removed 6 bases at V and 4 bases at J, leaving 15 bases unmatched. This CDR3 is 17 amino acids long. The CDR3 nucleotides are TGTGCCAGTAGCCCGGGACAGGGTGCGAGTTGGGTCACTGAAGCTTTCTTT. Its translation is CASSPGQGASWVTEAFF.

CDR3 protein: CASSSIFRTGYQETQYF. CDR3 nucleotides: TGTGCCAGCAGTTCGATCTTCCGGACAGGGTACCAAGAGACCCAGTACTTC. The rearrangement joins TRBV28 to TRBJ2-5, with 8 bases that match TRBD1. The CDR3 covers 17 residues. Germline-derived CDR1 and CDR2 are MDHEN and SYDVKM. Unmatched junction bases numbered 10, after V lost 4 bases and J lost 0 bases.

This clone occurred many times. This chain uses TRBV7-5 with TRBJ1-5; TRBD1, the D gene given by the table, was not confirmed from the DNA. TRBV7-5 is a pseudogene segment. The CDR3 has 14 residues. The CDR3 here is CARRGQPLNQPQHF. The DNA for the CDR3 is TGTGCCAGAAGGGGACAGCCTTTGAATCAGCCCCAGCATTTT.

V usage is TRBV24-1 and J usage is TRBJ1-1, with D possibly TRBD1 on 6 matching bases. CDR1 KGHDR and CDR2 SFDVKD come from the germline V gene. The CDR3 has 13 residues. The V end lost 9 bases, the J end lost 5 bases, and 15 bases lay between the germline ends. The CDR3 reads CATLHTGMTEAFF. The DNA for the CDR3 is TGTGCCACCCTCCACACAGGGATGACTGAAGCTTTCTTT.